A selection of T cell receptor beta chains follows, all from one sample in a study of blood T cell repertoires in COVID-19. Libraries were prepared by immunoSEQ multiplex PCR; TCRdb keeps only in-frame clonotypes and omits some of them. The sample has hundreds of thousands of clones, 75% to 85% seen once; the top ten hold 5.1%. Sequencing used peripheral blood. Receptor source: a man aged 45-65 years with COVID-19, enrolled during active disease. Each CDR3 is given with its conserved first and last residue. Each record gives: CDR3 DNA, CDR3 protein, J gene, V gene, clone size, D gene. The D gene is left open where the match is weak. The size of a clone is reported for some rows only, either as once, few or many, or as a class for expanded clones.

CDR3nt: TGTGCCAGCAGGGTCGACAGTCTAATGGACGAGCAGTACTTC
CDR3aa: CASRVDSLMDEQYF
j_gene: TRBJ2-7
v_gene: TRBV6-5
abundance: .
d_gene: .

CDR3nt: TGCGCCAGCACCCAAAAAGGGGGGACAGTAGATAATTCACCCCTCCACTTT
CDR3aa: CASTQKGGTVDNSPLHF
j_gene: TRBJ1-6
v_gene: TRBV10-2
abundance: .
d_gene: TRBD1

CDR3nt: TGTGCCTGGAGACCCTTCCGCGGGGGGGCCTGGACCGGGGAGCTGTTTTTT
CDR3aa: CAWRPFRGGAWTGELFF
j_gene: TRBJ2-2
v_gene: TRBV30
abundance: .
d_gene: TRBD2

CDR3nt: TGTGCCAGCAGCTTCTTATCGAGCTACGAGCAGTACTTC
CDR3aa: CASSFLSSYEQYF
j_gene: TRBJ2-7
v_gene: TRBV7-9
abundance: .
d_gene: .

CDR3nt: TGCGCCAGCAGCCCTACAGGGGGCAGGGGAGGCTACACCTTC
CDR3aa: CASSPTGGRGGYTF
j_gene: TRBJ1-2
v_gene: TRBV5-1
abundance: .
d_gene: TRBD1

CDR3nt: TGTGCCAGCAGCCAAGGGACAGGGGGGTCCTACGAGCAGTACTTC
CDR3aa: CASSQGTGGSYEQYF
j_gene: TRBJ2-7
v_gene: TRBV5-8
abundance: once
d_gene: TRBD1

CDR3nt: TGTGCCAGCAGCGGACAGAACACTGAAGCTTTCTTT
CDR3aa: CASSGQNTEAFF
j_gene: TRBJ1-1
v_gene: TRBV5-4
abundance: .
d_gene: .

CDR3nt: TGTGCCAGTAAGGTCGGACAGGGGGTTACCGGGGAGCTGTTTTTT
CDR3aa: CASKVGQGVTGELFF
j_gene: TRBJ2-2
v_gene: TRBV19
abundance: .
d_gene: TRBD1

CDR3nt: TGTGCCAGCAGCTTGGGACAGGGGGCTGGCTACACCTTC
CDR3aa: CASSLGQGAGYTF
j_gene: TRBJ1-2
v_gene: TRBV7-8
abundance: .
d_gene: TRBD1

CDR3nt: TGTGCCAGCAGCCCACCCGGGCAGGGGGCTAACTATGGCTACACCTTC
CDR3aa: CASSPPGQGANYGYTF
j_gene: TRBJ1-2
v_gene: TRBV7-2
abundance: .
d_gene: TRBD1

CDR3nt: TGTGCCAGCAGCATACAGGGAAGATATAACAATGAGCAGTTCTTC
CDR3aa: CASSIQGRYNNEQFF
j_gene: TRBJ2-1
v_gene: TRBV7-2
abundance: .
d_gene: .

CDR3nt: TGTGCCAGCAGCCCAGAACGAACCTATGGCTACACCTTC
CDR3aa: CASSPERTYGYTF
j_gene: TRBJ1-2
v_gene: TRBV7-2
abundance: .
d_gene: .

CDR3nt: TGTGCCAGCAGCTTAGTTCAAGGGGGCACCGGGGAGCTGTTTTTT
CDR3aa: CASSLVQGGTGELFF
j_gene: TRBJ2-2
v_gene: TRBV7-6
abundance: .
d_gene: .

CDR3nt: TGTGCCAGCAGCTTACACGGGACATCCCCCTACGAGCAGTACTTC
CDR3aa: CASSLHGTSPYEQYF
j_gene: TRBJ2-7
v_gene: TRBV11-3
abundance: .
d_gene: .

CDR3nt: TGTGCCAGCAGCCACTGGGGGGGAAGCACAGATACGCAGTATTTT
CDR3aa: CASSHWGGSTDTQYF
j_gene: TRBJ2-3
v_gene: TRBV3-1/TRBV3-2
abundance: .
d_gene: TRBD2

CDR3nt: TGTGCCAGCAGCTTCCGACTAGCGGGGGGGCGGGATGAGCAGTTCTTC
CDR3aa: CASSFRLAGGRDEQFF
j_gene: TRBJ2-1
v_gene: TRBV5-4
abundance: few
d_gene: TRBD2

CDR3nt: TGTGCCAGCAGTTTTTACCAGGGAAATTCACCCCTCCACTTT
CDR3aa: CASSFYQGNSPLHF
j_gene: TRBJ1-6
v_gene: TRBV27
abundance: .
d_gene: .

CDR3nt: TGTGCCACCAGTATAACATTGGACAGGGGAACCTACGAGCAGTACTTC
CDR3aa: CATSITLDRGTYEQYF
j_gene: TRBJ2-7
v_gene: TRBV10-3
abundance: .
d_gene: TRBD1

CDR3nt: TGTGCCAGCAGTAAGTGGGGGGAAAATGAAAAACTGTTTTTT
CDR3aa: CASSKWGENEKLFF
j_gene: TRBJ1-4
v_gene: TRBV3-1/TRBV3-2
abundance: .
d_gene: .

CDR3nt: TGTGCCAGCAGCCCCGATGACAGGGGCCACTATGGCTACACCTTC
CDR3aa: CASSPDDRGHYGYTF
j_gene: TRBJ1-2
v_gene: TRBV3-1/TRBV3-2
abundance: .
d_gene: TRBD1

CDR3nt: TGTGCCAGTAGGGGGGCGGGGGGCCCCCAGCATTTT
CDR3aa: CASRGAGGPQHF
j_gene: TRBJ1-5
v_gene: TRBV19
abundance: .
d_gene: .

CDR3nt: TGTGCCACCCGGGACAGTGGCAACTATGGCTACACCTTC
CDR3aa: CATRDSGNYGYTF
j_gene: TRBJ1-2
v_gene: TRBV19
abundance: .
d_gene: TRBD1

CDR3nt: TGTGCCAGCAGTGTAGACAGCATTAATTCACCCCTCCACTTT
CDR3aa: CASSVDSINSPLHF
j_gene: TRBJ1-6
v_gene: TRBV2
abundance: .
d_gene: .

CDR3nt: TGCGCCAGGATGACAGGGGCCCGCTTGGATACGCAGTATTTT
CDR3aa: CARMTGARLDTQYF
j_gene: TRBJ2-3
v_gene: TRBV23-1
abundance: .
d_gene: TRBD1

CDR3nt: TGTGCCAGCAGTACCGGGACAGGGGATTACGAGCAGTACTTC
CDR3aa: CASSTGTGDYEQYF
j_gene: TRBJ2-7
v_gene: TRBV5-4
abundance: .
d_gene: TRBD1

CDR3nt: TGTGCCAGCAGCCCGAGGGGGGGGTACGAGCAGTACTTC
CDR3aa: CASSPRGGYEQYF
j_gene: TRBJ2-7
v_gene: TRBV3-1/TRBV3-2
abundance: .
d_gene: .

CDR3nt: TGCGCCAGCAGCCAAGATCCAGGGGGAATCCCCTACGAGCAGTACTTC
CDR3aa: CASSQDPGGIPYEQYF
j_gene: TRBJ2-7
v_gene: TRBV4-3
abundance: .
d_gene: TRBD1

CDR3nt: TGCGCCAGCAGCGCGACGGGGAGCTCCTACGAGCAGTACTTC
CDR3aa: CASSATGSSYEQYF
j_gene: TRBJ2-7
v_gene: TRBV5-1
abundance: .
d_gene: .

CDR3nt: TGTGCCAGCAGCGCCGGACTGGCGTACAATGAGCAGTTCTTC
CDR3aa: CASSAGLAYNEQFF
j_gene: TRBJ2-1
v_gene: TRBV9
abundance: .
d_gene: .

CDR3nt: TGTGCCAGCAGTGAAGCCTGGACAAGCACTGAAGCTTTCTTT
CDR3aa: CASSEAWTSTEAFF
j_gene: TRBJ1-1
v_gene: TRBV2
abundance: .
d_gene: .

CDR3nt: TGTGCCAGCAGTGAAGGGATATGGGCGTCCTTCATGAACACTGAAGCTTTCTTT
CDR3aa: CASSEGIWASFMNTEAFF
j_gene: TRBJ1-1
v_gene: TRBV2
abundance: .
d_gene: .

CDR3nt: TGTGCCAGCAACTGGGACAGGGTTACCTACGAGCAGTACTTC
CDR3aa: CASNWDRVTYEQYF
j_gene: TRBJ2-7
v_gene: TRBV2
abundance: .
d_gene: TRBD1

CDR3nt: TGCGCCAGCAGCCAAATTATCACAGATACGCAGTATTTT
CDR3aa: CASSQIITDTQYF
j_gene: TRBJ2-3
v_gene: TRBV4-3
abundance: .
d_gene: .

CDR3nt: TGTGCCAGCAGATCTCGAGTGGACAGGGGGACCTATGGCTACACCTTC
CDR3aa: CASRSRVDRGTYGYTF
j_gene: TRBJ1-2
v_gene: TRBV5-6
abundance: .
d_gene: TRBD1

CDR3nt: TGTGCCAGCAGCTTAGGAGATAATTCACCCCTCCACTTT
CDR3aa: CASSLGDNSPLHF
j_gene: TRBJ1-6
v_gene: TRBV7-9
abundance: .
d_gene: .

CDR3nt: TGTGCCAGCAGCCCCCGTGGGGCGGAGAGCACAGATACGCAGTATTTT
CDR3aa: CASSPRGAESTDTQYF
j_gene: TRBJ2-3
v_gene: TRBV9
abundance: .
d_gene: .

CDR3nt: TGTGCCAGTAGTATACTCCAGGCCCGTAGCAATCAGCCCCAGCATTTT
CDR3aa: CASSILQARSNQPQHF
j_gene: TRBJ1-5
v_gene: TRBV19
abundance: .
d_gene: .

CDR3nt: TGTGCCAGCAGTCCGACGTTGGGGCACACTGAAGCTTTCTTT
CDR3aa: CASSPTLGHTEAFF
j_gene: TRBJ1-1
v_gene: TRBV7-9
abundance: .
d_gene: .

CDR3nt: TGTGCCAGCAGTTCTCAGGACAGGGGAAACACCGGGGAGCTGTTTTTT
CDR3aa: CASSSQDRGNTGELFF
j_gene: TRBJ2-2
v_gene: TRBV6-6
abundance: .
d_gene: TRBD1

CDR3nt: TGTGCCAGCAGTCGACAGGATTCACCCCTCCACTTT
CDR3aa: CASSRQDSPLHF
j_gene: TRBJ1-6
v_gene: TRBV28
abundance: few
d_gene: .

CDR3nt: TGTGCCACCAGTGATGGTATTACAAGGGGGAATGAGCAGTTCTTC
CDR3aa: CATSDGITRGNEQFF
j_gene: TRBJ2-1
v_gene: TRBV24-1
abundance: .
d_gene: .

CDR3nt: TGTGCCAGCAGTGTGGACGGGGGTCTAGCGGCCCAGTACTTC
CDR3aa: CASSVDGGLAAQYF
j_gene: TRBJ2-5
v_gene: TRBV2
abundance: once
d_gene: TRBD2

CDR3nt: TGTGCCAGCAGCCTCGGGACAGGGTACAATCAGCCCCAGCATTTT
CDR3aa: CASSLGTGYNQPQHF
j_gene: TRBJ1-5
v_gene: TRBV5-4
abundance: .
d_gene: TRBD1

CDR3nt: TGTGCCAGCACTTCACGTCAGGGGTACGAGCAGTACTTC
CDR3aa: CASTSRQGYEQYF
j_gene: TRBJ2-7
v_gene: TRBV27
abundance: .
d_gene: .

CDR3nt: TGTGCCAGCAGCTTTCCGGGACAGGGATCCACCGGGGAGCTGTTTTTT
CDR3aa: CASSFPGQGSTGELFF
j_gene: TRBJ2-2
v_gene: TRBV5-4
abundance: .
d_gene: TRBD1

CDR3nt: TGTGCCAGCAGTTACGCGGCGAATCAGCCCCAGCATTTT
CDR3aa: CASSYAANQPQHF
j_gene: TRBJ1-5
v_gene: TRBV6-5
abundance: .
d_gene: .

CDR3nt: TGTGCCAGCAGTTACTCGTTCGGGAGGTCGACAGATACGCAGTATTTT
CDR3aa: CASSYSFGRSTDTQYF
j_gene: TRBJ2-3
v_gene: TRBV6-5
abundance: once
d_gene: TRBD2